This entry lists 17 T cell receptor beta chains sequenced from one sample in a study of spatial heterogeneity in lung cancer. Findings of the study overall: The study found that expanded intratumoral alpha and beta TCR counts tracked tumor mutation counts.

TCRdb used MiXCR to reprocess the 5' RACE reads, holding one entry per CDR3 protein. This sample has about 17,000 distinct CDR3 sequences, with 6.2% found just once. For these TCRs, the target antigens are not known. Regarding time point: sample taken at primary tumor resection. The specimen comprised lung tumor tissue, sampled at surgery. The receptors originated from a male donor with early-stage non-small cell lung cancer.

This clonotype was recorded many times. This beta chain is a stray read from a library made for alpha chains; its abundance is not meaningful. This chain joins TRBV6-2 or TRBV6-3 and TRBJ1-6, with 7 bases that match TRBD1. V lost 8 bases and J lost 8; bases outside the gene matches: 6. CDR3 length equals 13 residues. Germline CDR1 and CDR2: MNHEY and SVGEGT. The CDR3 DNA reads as TGTGCCAGCCGGGAGGGGGCATATTCACCCCTCCACTTT. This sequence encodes CASREGAYSPLHF.

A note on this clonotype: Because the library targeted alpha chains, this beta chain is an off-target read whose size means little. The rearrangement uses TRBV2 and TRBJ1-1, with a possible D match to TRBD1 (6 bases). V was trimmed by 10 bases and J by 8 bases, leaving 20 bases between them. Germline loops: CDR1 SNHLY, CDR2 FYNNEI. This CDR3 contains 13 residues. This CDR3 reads CAIPLTAGEEAFF. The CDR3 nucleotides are TGTGCCATCCCCTTAACGGCAGGGGAGGAAGCTTTCTTT.

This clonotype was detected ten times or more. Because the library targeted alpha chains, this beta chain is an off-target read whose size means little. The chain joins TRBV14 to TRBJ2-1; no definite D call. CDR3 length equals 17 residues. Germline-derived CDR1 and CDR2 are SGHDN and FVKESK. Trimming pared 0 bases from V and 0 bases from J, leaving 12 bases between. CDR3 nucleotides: TGTGCCAGCAGCCAAGATTTCGGCGGCGGCTCCTACAATGAGCAGTTCTTC. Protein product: CASSQDFGGGSYNEQFF.

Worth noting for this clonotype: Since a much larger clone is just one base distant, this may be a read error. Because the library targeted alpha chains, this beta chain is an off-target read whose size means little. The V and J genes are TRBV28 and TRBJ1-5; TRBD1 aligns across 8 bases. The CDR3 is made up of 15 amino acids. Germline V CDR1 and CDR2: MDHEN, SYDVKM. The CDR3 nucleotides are TGTGCCAGCAGCCTCGGACAGGGTAGCAATCAGTCCCAGCATTTT. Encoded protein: CASSLGQGSNQSQHF.

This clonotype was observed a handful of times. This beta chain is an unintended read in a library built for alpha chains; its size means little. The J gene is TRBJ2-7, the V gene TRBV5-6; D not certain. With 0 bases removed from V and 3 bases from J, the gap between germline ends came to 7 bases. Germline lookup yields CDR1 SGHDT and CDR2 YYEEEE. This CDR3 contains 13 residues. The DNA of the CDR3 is TGTGCCAGCAGCTTGGGGGTCCTCTACGAGCAGTACTTC. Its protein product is CASSLGVLYEQYF.

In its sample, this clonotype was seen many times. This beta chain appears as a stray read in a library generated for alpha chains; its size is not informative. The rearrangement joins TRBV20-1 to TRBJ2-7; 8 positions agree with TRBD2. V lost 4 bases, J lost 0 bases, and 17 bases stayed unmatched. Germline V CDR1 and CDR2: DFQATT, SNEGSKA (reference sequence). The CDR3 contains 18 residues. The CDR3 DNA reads TGCAGTGCTAACGGTCAGTGGAGCGGGGGTTCCAGCTCCTACGAGCAGTACTTC. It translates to CSANGQWSGGSSSYEQYF.

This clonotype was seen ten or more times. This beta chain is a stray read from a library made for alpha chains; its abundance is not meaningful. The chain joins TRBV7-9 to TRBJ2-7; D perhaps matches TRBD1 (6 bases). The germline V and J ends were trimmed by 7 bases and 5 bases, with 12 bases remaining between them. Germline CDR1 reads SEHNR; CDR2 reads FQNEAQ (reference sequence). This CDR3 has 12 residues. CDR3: CASNLQGDEQYF. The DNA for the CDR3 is TGTGCCAGCAACCTACAGGGAGACGAGCAGTACTTC.

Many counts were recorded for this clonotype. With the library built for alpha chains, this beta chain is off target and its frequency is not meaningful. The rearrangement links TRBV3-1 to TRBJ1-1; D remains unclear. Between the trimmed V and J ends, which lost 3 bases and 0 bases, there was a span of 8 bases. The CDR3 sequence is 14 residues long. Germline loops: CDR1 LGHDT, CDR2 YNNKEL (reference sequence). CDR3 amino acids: CASSHPGLNTEAFF. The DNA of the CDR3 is TGTGCCAGCAGCCATCCGGGATTGAACACTGAAGCTTTCTTT.

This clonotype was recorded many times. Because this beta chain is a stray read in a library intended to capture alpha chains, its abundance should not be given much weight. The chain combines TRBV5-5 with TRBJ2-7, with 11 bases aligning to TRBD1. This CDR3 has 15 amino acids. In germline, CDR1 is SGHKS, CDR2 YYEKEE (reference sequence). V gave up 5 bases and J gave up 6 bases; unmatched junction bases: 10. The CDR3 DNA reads TGTGCCAGCAGGCCCGCCGGACAGGGGGCGTTCGAGCAGTACTTC. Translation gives CASRPAGQGAFEQYF. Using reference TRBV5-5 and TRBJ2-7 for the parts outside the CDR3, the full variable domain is DAGVTQSPTHLIKTRGQQVTLRCSPISGHKSVSWYQQVLGQGPQFIFQYYEKEERGRGNFPDRFSARQFPNYSSELNVNALLLGDSALYLCASRPAGQGAFEQYFGPGTRLTVT.

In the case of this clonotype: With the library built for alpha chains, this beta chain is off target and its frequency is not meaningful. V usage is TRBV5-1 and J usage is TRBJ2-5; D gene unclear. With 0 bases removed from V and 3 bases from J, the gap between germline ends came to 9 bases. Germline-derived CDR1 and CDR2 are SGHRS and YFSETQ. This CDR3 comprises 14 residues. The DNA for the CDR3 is TGCGCCAGCAGCTTGGGGACGACCGAAGAGACCCAGTACTTC. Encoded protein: CASSLGTTEETQYF. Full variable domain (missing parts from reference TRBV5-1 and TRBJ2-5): KAGVTQTPRYLIKTRGQQVTLSCSPISGHRSVSWYQQTPGQGLQFLFEYFSETQRNKGNFPGRFSGRQFSNSRSEMNVSTLELGDSALYLCASSLGTTEETQYFGPGTRLLVL.

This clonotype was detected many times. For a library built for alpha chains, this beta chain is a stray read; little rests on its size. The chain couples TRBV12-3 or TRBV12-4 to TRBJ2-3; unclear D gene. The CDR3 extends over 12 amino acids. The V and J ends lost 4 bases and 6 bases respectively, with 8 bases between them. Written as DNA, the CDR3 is TGTGCCAGCAGTTACGCCGGGGATACGCAGTATTTT. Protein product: CASSYAGDTQYF.

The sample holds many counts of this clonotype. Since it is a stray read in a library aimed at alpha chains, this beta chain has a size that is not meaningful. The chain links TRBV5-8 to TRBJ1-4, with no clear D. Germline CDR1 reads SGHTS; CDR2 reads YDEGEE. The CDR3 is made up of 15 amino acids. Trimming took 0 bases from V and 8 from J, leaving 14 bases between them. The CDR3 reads CASSLASGVFEKLFF. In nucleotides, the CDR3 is TGTGCCAGCAGCTTGGCCTCCGGGGTTTTCGAAAAACTGTTTTTT.

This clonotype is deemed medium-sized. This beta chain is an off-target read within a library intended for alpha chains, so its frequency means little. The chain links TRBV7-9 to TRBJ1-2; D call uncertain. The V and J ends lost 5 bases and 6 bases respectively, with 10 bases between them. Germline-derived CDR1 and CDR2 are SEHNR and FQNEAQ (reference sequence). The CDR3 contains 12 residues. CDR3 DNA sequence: TGTGCCAGCAGCCCCAGACCCCATGGCTACACCTTC. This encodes CASSPRPHGYTF. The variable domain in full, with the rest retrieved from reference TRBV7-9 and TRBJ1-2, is DTGVSQNPRHKITKRGQNVTFRCDPISEHNRLYWYRQTLGQGPEFLTYFQNEAQLEKSRLLSDRFSAERPKGSFSTLEIQRTEQGDSAMYLCASSPRPHGYTFGSGTRLTVV.

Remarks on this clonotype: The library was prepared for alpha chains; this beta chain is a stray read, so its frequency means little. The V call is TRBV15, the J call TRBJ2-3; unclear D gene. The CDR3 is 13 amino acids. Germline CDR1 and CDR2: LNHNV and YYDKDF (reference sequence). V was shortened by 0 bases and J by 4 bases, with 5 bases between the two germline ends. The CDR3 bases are TGTGCCACCAGCAGAGATTACGCAGATACGCAGTATTTT. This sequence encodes CATSRDYADTQYF.

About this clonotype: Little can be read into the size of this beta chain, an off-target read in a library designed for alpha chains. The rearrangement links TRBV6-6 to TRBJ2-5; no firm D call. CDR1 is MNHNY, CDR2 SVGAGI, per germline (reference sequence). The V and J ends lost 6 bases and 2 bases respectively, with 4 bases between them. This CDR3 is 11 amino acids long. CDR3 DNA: TGTGCCAGCAGAAGGCAAGAGACCCAGTACTTC. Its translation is CASRRQETQYF.

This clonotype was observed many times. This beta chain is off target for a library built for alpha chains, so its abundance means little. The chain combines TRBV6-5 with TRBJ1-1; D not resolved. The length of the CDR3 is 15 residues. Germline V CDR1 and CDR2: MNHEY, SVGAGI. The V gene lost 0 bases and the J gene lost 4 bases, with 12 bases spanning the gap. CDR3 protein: CASSYSIGAGTEAFF. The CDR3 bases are TGTGCCAGCAGTTACTCGATCGGCGCTGGCACTGAAGCTTTCTTT.

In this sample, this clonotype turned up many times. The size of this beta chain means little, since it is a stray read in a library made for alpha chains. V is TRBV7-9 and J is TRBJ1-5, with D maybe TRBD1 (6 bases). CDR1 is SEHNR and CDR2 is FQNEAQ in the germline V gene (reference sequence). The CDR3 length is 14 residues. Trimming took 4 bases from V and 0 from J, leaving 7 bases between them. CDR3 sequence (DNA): TGTGCCAGCAGCTCGACAGGTAGCAATCAGCCCCAGCATTTT. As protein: CASSSTGSNQPQHF.